The entry below gives a single T cell receptor beta chain sequence along with its context. The CDR3 has 14 residues. Germline CDR1 is GTSNPN and CDR2 is SVGIG (reference sequence). Trimming cost V 3 bases and J 3 bases, with 14 bases left between them. The data originate from a study of blood T cell repertoires in COVID-19. Study-wide background: Samples of COVID-19 (acute and convalescent) were obtained from the United States, Italy and Spain. PBMCs, B-cell-depleted T cells, or T cells provided the cDNA or gDNA that made up the material.

Source study methods: Estimated nucleated cell counts came from reference gene primer amplification. Some clones are missing from TCRdb's copy, which holds only in-frame ones; the method was immunoSEQ multiplex PCR. D and trimming were read from the DNA, whereas the V and J calls and clone size are those reported in that table. Here the sample spans about 440,000 clones, roughly 89% being singletons. J is TRBJ1-2 and V is TRBV30; D unclear. The receptor was derived from a woman aged 25 to 45 with acute or convalescent COVID-19. Sequences were obtained from peripheral blood. This chain's CDR3 is CAWSIASPDYGYTF. DNA of the CDR3: TGTGCCTGGAGCATCGCGTCTCCGGACTATGGCTACACCTTC.